The 22 T cell receptor beta chains below were found in one sample sequenced in a study of control samples from healthy donors and cancer patients. Repertoires were generated with immunoSEQ multiplex PCR, while TCRdb's copy carries only in-frame clones and drops some. The sample has around 92,000 clones, roughly four fifths seen once. Sequencing used blood. The source is a man aged 55 to 70 in good health.

The chain uses TRBV7-9 and TRBJ2-3; 11 positions match TRBD2. J lost 5 bases, V lost 1 base, and 2 bases had no gene match. The germline CDR1 and CDR2 sequences are SEHNR and FQNEAQ (reference sequence). There are 15 residues in the CDR3. CDR3 residues: CASSLGLAGGDTQYF. The CDR3 nucleotides read TGTGCCAGCAGCTTAGGGCTAGCGGGAGGAGATACGCAGTATTTT.

V is TRBV5-1 and J is TRBJ1-4; D is unresolved. CDR1 SGHRS and CDR2 YFSETQ come from the germline V gene. Trimming removed 3 bases at V and 1 base at J, with 13 bases between. The CDR3 loop spans 16 amino acids. The CDR3 is CASSSRAAVTNEKLFF. The CDR3, as DNA: TGCGCCAGCAGCTCCCGGGCTGCCGTAACTAATGAAAAACTGTTTTTT. The full variable domain, with the rest looked up from reference TRBV5-1 and TRBJ1-4, is KAGVTQTPRYLIKTRGQQVTLSCSPISGHRSVSWYQQTPGQGLQFLFEYFSETQRNKGNFPGRFSGRQFSNSRSEMNVSTLELGDSALYLCASSSRAAVTNEKLFFGSGTQLSVL.

This sequence joins TRBV15 and TRBJ2-1; tentatively, D is TRBD2 (6 bases). This CDR3 spans 16 amino acids. The germline CDR1 and CDR2 sequences are LNHNV and YYDKDF (reference sequence). The V and J ends lost 3 bases and 8 bases respectively, with 20 bases between them. The CDR3 is CATSRGGDSFLYEQFF. CDR3 bases: TGTGCCACCAGCAGGGGCGGGGACTCTTTTTTATATGAGCAGTTCTTC.

The V and J genes are TRBV14 and TRBJ1-1; 8 bases are shared with TRBD1. The CDR3 has 15 residues. Trimming took 3 bases from V and 3 from J; bases not matched to a gene: 6. Germline CDR1 and CDR2: SGHDN and FVKESK. The CDR3 nucleotides read TGTGCCAGCAGCCACCTACAGGGGGGTGACACTGAAGCTTTCTTT. Protein sequence: CASSHLQGGDTEAFF.

This clone came up once. V usage is TRBV10-1 and J usage is TRBJ2-7; TRBD1 agrees at 10 bases. The CDR3 contains 13 residues. Germline V gene data show CDR1 as WNHNN and CDR2 as SYGVQD (reference sequence). V was clipped by 7 bases and J by 6 bases; unmatched bases: 6. This CDR3 reads CASNRDRGREQYF. CDR3 nucleotides: TGCGCCAGCAACCGGGACAGGGGTCGCGAGCAGTACTTC.

This chain links TRBV19 with TRBJ2-7; possible D gene TRBD2, 5 bases. V lost 7 bases and J lost 0, with 31 bases in between. Looked up from germline, CDR1 is LNHDA and CDR2 is SQIVND (reference sequence). The CDR3 is 20 amino acids. The CDR3 DNA reads as TGTGCCAGTATGAGAAGCCATGCCAGCTGGACTCGTAGGAGCTCCTACGAGCAGTACTTC. This translates into CASMRSHASWTRRSSYEQYF.

Concerning this clone: The junction does not match germline at one end; this may be a read error. V is TRBV7-7 and J is TRBJ1-1; D remains ambiguous. The germline CDR1 and CDR2 sequences are SSHAT and FNYEAQ (reference sequence). The CDR3 extends over 13 amino acids. For the CDR3, the DNA is TGTGCTAGCAGCTCCGCCCCGAACACTGAAGCTTTCTTT. Translating it yields CASSSAPNTEAFF.

The chain couples TRBV12-3 or TRBV12-4 to TRBJ1-4, with D perhaps TRBD1 (5 bases). CDR3 size: 12 residues. With 7 bases removed from V and 11 bases from J, the gap between germline ends came to 14 bases. Here the CDR3 DNA reads TGTGCCAGCAACGGGCAGGGTAAGAAACTGTTTTTT. It encodes CASNGQGKKLFF.

The genes are TRBV23-1 and TRBJ2-3; D perhaps matches TRBD2 (6 bases). TRBV23-1 is designated an ORF whose function remains uncertain. Deletions cut 1 base from V and 2 bases from J, with 19 bases between. The CDR3 length is 18 residues. This CDR3 is CASSQLISRSGDTDTQYF. In DNA form, the CDR3 reads TGCGCCAGCAGTCAATTGATCTCTCGGTCGGGGGACACAGATACGCAGTATTTT.

The rearrangement joins TRBV6-5 to TRBJ1-5; weak D call: TRBD1 (5 bases). The ends were cut back, 7 bases at V and 2 bases at J, with 9 bases in the middle. CDR1 is MNHEY, CDR2 SVGAGI, per germline. This CDR3 region has 13 residues. CDR3 residues: CASKGTGNQPQHF. CDR3 DNA: TGTGCCAGCAAAGGGACGGGCAATCAGCCCCAGCATTTT.

The chain carries TRBV29-1 and TRBJ2-1; 7 nucleotides agree with TRBD1. With 6 bases clipped from V and 4 bases from J, the junction kept 6 bases outside the gene matches. CDR1 and CDR2 from the germline V gene are SQVTM and ANQGSEA. CDR3 length equals 13 residues. In DNA form, the CDR3 reads TGCAGCGTCGGATCGACAGGGTACAATGAGCAGTTCTTC. The encoded protein is CSVGSTGYNEQFF.

V gene TRBV20-1 combines with J gene TRBJ2-7; TRBD2 aligns across 7 bases. The V gene's germline CDR1 is DFQATT and CDR2 SNEGSKA (reference sequence). V shed 8 bases, J shed 3 bases, and the junction held 4 bases outside the gene matches. This CDR3 is built from 11 residues. In DNA, the CDR3 is TGCAGTCATCTAGCGGACTACGAGCAGTACTTC. Amino acid sequence: CSHLADYEQYF.

This clone was observed a handful of times. The chain employs TRBV5-4 and TRBJ2-3; TRBD2 matches 8 bases. Germline CDR1 SGHNT, CDR2 YYREEE (reference sequence). The length of the CDR3 is 15 residues. Trimming cost V 3 bases and J 3 bases; bases outside gene matches: 6. In DNA, the CDR3 is TGTGCCAGCAGCTCCGGGACTAGTCGGACAGATACGCAGTATTTT. This codes for CASSSGTSRTDTQYF.

The rearrangement links TRBV5-1 to TRBJ2-6; D remains unclear. From germline, CDR1 is SGHRS and CDR2 YFSETQ. Trimming cost V 2 bases and J 0 bases, with 6 bases left between them. The CDR3 totals 15 residues. This CDR3 reads CASSLDTSGANVLTF. The CDR3 bases are TGCGCCAGCAGCTTAGACACCTCTGGGGCCAACGTCCTGACTTTC. The variable domain in full, with the rest retrieved from reference TRBV5-1 and TRBJ2-6, is KAGVTQTPRYLIKTRGQQVTLSCSPISGHRSVSWYQQTPGQGLQFLFEYFSETQRNKGNFPGRFSGRQFSNSRSEMNVSTLELGDSALYLCASSLDTSGANVLTFGAGSRLTVL.

CDR3 sequence reads: CASSLVTARPSTDTQYF. For the CDR3, the DNA is TGTGCCAGCAGCTTAGTCACGGCTAGACCTAGCACAGATACGCAGTATTTT. The chain combines TRBV7-9 with TRBJ2-3; D unresolved. The CDR3 runs 17 residues. Trimming removed 1 base from V and 0 bases from J, with 14 bases in between. Germline assignment: CDR1 SEHNR and CDR2 FQNEAQ (reference sequence). Complete variable domain (other parts from reference TRBV7-9 and TRBJ2-3): DTGVSQNPRHKITKRGQNVTFRCDPISEHNRLYWYRQTLGQGPEFLTYFQNEAQLEKSRLLSDRFSAERPKGSFSTLEIQRTEQGDSAMYLCASSLVTARPSTDTQYFGPGTRLTVL.

V is TRBV15 and J is TRBJ1-1; D is ambiguous. The CDR3 loop spans 14 amino acids. The V gene lost 5 bases and the J gene lost 1 base, with 11 bases spanning the gap. Looked up from germline, CDR1 is LNHNV and CDR2 is YYDKDF (reference sequence). The CDR3 DNA sequence: TGTGCCACCAGCCTACCGGACTGGAACACTGAAGCTTTCTTT. Translation gives CATSLPDWNTEAFF.

This rearrangement joins TRBV30 to TRBJ1-1; 7 positions match TRBD1. The CDR3 has 14 residues. CDR1 is GTSNPN and CDR2 is SVGIG in the germline V gene (reference sequence). After removal of 4 bases from V and 1 base from J, the junction contained 6 bases not matched to a gene. CDR3 nucleotides: TGTGCCTGGAAAGACGGGACAGCGAACACTGAAGCTTTCTTT. Amino acids: CAWKDGTANTEAFF.

The genes are TRBV27 and TRBJ1-1; D unresolved. V shed 1 base and J shed 4 bases, with 7 bases lying between them. Germline CDR1 is MNHEY and CDR2 is SMNVEV (reference sequence). The CDR3 runs 13 residues. CDR3 sequence (DNA): TGTGCCAGCAGTTTATGGCAGTCCACTGAAGCTTTCTTT. Its translation: CASSLWQSTEAFF.

The V gene is TRBV24-1, the J gene TRBJ2-1, with 9 positions matching TRBD2. Germline CDR1 reads KGHDR; CDR2 reads SFDVKD. The CDR3 spans 17 residues. The junction had 6 bases not matched to a gene; V was cut back by 4 bases and J by 0 bases. The CDR3 DNA follows: TGTGCCACCAGTGACCGCCTTAGCGGGAGCTCCTACAATGAGCAGTTCTTC. Translating it yields CATSDRLSGSSYNEQFF.

This clone was detected only once. The chain employs TRBV18 and TRBJ2-7; D possibly corresponds to TRBD1 (5 bases). V was cut by 5 bases and J by 6 bases, with 17 bases left in between. Germline assignment: CDR1 KGHSH and CDR2 LQKENI. The CDR3 has 14 amino acids. The CDR3, as DNA: TGTGCCAGCTCAAGGGGCAGGGATCTAGGCGAGCAGTACTTC. Protein: CASSRGRDLGEQYF. The variable domain in full, with the rest retrieved from reference TRBV18 and TRBJ2-7, is NAGVMQNPRHLVRRRGQEARLRCSPMKGHSHVYWYRQLPEEGLKFMVYLQKENIIDESGMPKERFSAEFPKEGPSILRIQQVVRGDSAAYFCASSRGRDLGEQYFGPGTRLTVT.

As DNA, the CDR3 is TGTGCCAGCAGGGCGGACAGGGCGGGAAATTCACCCCTCCACTTT. As protein: CASRADRAGNSPLHF. The chain employs TRBV7-9 and TRBJ1-6, with TRBD1 matching over 8 bases. Unmatched junction bases numbered 8, after V lost 6 bases and J lost 7 bases. This CDR3 is 15 amino acids long. CDR1 is SEHNR, CDR2 FQNEAQ, per germline (reference sequence).

This chain uses TRBV6-6 with TRBJ1-1; D is unresolved. The CDR3 length is 13 residues. Germline CDR1 and CDR2: MNHNY and SVGAGI (reference sequence). The ends were cut back, 6 bases at V and 2 bases at J, with 10 bases in the middle. CDR3 region: CASSPRTNTEAFF. The CDR3, as DNA: TGTGCCAGCAGCCCAAGAACAAACACTGAAGCTTTCTTT.